The count of the clone carrying this T cell receptor (beta chain) is one. The antigen remains undetermined. The junction differs from germline at one of its ends, possibly a read error. This sample is drawn from a study of T-cell memory formation after mild COVID-19. Study information: TCR clustering was largely donor specific.

Study-wide results and caveats: Cross-reactive memory apparently joined, as some responding clones appeared in pre-infection memory.

The CDR3 has 13 residues. Looked up from germline, CDR1 is SGHVS and CDR2 is FNYEAQ. Constant-segment primers and 5'RACE yielded cDNA libraries for TCR alpha and TCR beta, each carrying sample barcodes and UMIs. MiXCR was run by TCRdb on the 5' RACE reads, yielding one entry per CDR3 protein. The table shows under 300,000 distinct CDR3 sequences, with less than 20% occurring only once. The chain joins TRBV7-6 to TRBJ1-2; D is uncertain. Sequencing input: PBMCs or a T cell subset sorted from them (not recorded which). This clonotype originated in a young man who had mild COVID-19 (a few samples of this study predate the infection). Cell type and time point are not known. The CDR3 DNA follows: TGCGCCAGCAGCTTGGAGAGGGACTATGGCTACACCTTC. Translation gives CASSLERDYGYTF.